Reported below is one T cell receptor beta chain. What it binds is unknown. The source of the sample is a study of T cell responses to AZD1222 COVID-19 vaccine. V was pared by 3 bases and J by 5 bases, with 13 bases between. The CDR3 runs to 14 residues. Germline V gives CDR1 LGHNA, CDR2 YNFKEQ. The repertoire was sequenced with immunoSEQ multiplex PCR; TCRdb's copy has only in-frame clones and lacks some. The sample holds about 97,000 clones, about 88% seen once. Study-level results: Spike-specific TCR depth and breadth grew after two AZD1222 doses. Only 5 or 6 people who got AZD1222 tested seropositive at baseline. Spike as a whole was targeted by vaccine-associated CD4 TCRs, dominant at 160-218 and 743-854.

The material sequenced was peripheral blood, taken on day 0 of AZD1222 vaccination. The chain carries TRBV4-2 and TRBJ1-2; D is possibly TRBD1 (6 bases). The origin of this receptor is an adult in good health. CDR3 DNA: TGTGCCAGCAGCCATCGGGACAAACTATATGGCTACACCTTC. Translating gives CASSHRDKLYGYTF.